One TCR beta chain is described in this entry. This sample stems from a study of blood T cell repertoires in COVID-19. The overall study: T cells, B-cell-depleted T cells, or PBMCs provided the cDNA or gDNA that served as material.

Original handling: Researchers report that nucleated cell counts were estimated from reference gene primer amplification. Profiled with immunoSEQ multiplex PCR; TCRdb holds only in-frame clones, not every one. That table supplies the V and J calls and clone size; D and trimming were determined from the DNA. The table shows around 230,000 clones, with roughly 80% occurring only once. This CDR3 is built from 13 residues. Germline values: CDR1 SGHTA, CDR2 FQGTGA. Trimming stripped 2 bases from V and 3 bases from J, with 5 bases between. The rearrangement links TRBV7-3 to TRBJ1-5; D not resolved. The TCR was taken from a woman older than 75 with acute or convalescent COVID-19. The sequencing sample was made of peripheral blood. The DNA for the CDR3 is TGTGCCAGCAGCTTATCTCCCAATCAGCCCCAGCATTTT. Amino acid sequence: CASSLSPNQPQHF.